Described below is a single T cell receptor beta chain sequence and its context. Its antigen is unidentified. The entry originates in a study of T cell responses to AZD1222 COVID-19 vaccine. Overall study results and limits: Donor demographics were predominantly white British with a female majority; clonal diversity may be underestimated. Seropositive at baseline were only a handful of AZD1222 recipients. It was only after the peak T cell response that any repertoires were sampled. Elevations in Spike-specific TCR breadth and depth followed administration of two AZD1222 doses.

Per the germline V gene, CDR1 is LNHDA and CDR2 is SQIVND (reference sequence). The trim removed 6 bases at V and 0 bases at J, leaving 4 bases unmatched. This CDR3 contains 14 residues. Only in-frame clones appear in the TCRdb table, and some are missing; sequencing was by immunoSEQ multiplex PCR. The sample carries 100,000 to 150,000 clones, roughly nine tenths recorded once. The chain is built from TRBV19 and TRBJ1-1; TRBD1 aligns across 7 bases. The sample consisted of peripheral blood, taken on day 0 of AZD1222 vaccination. The TCR was taken from an adult in good health. As DNA, the CDR3 is TGTGCCAGTAGGGCCGGGACAGTGAACACTGAAGCTTTCTTT. This sequence encodes CASRAGTVNTEAFF.